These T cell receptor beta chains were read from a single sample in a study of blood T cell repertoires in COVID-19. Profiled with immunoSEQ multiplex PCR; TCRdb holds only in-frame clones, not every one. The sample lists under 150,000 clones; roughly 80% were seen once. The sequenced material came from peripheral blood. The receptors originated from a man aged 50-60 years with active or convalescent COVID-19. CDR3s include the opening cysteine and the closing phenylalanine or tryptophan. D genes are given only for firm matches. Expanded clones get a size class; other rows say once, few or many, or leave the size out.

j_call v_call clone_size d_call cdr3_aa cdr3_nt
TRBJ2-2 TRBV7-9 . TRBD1 CASSLVQGYTGELFF TGTGCCAGCAGCTTAGTACAGGGGTACACCGGGGAGCTGTTTTTT
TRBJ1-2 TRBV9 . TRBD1 CASSSPGQGPYGYTF TGTGCCAGCAGCTCACCGGGACAGGGTCCCTATGGCTACACCTTC
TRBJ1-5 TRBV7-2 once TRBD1 CASSSTGGTHQPQHF TGTGCCAGCAGCTCCACAGGGGGTACGCACCAGCCCCAGCATTTT
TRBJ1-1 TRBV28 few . CASSFLVAGSENTEAFF TGTGCCAGCAGTTTTTTGGTAGCGGGGTCTGAGAACACTGAAGCTTTCTTT
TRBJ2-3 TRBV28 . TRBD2 CASSLPLTSGNEGDTQYF TGTGCCAGCAGTTTACCCTTGACTAGCGGGAATGAGGGAGATACGCAGTATTTT
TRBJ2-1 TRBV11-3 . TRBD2 CASSPEGTSAHEQFF TGTGCCAGCAGCCCAGAAGGGACTAGCGCCCATGAGCAGTTCTTC
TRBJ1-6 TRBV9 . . CASSPQDYNSPLHF TGTGCCAGCAGCCCTCAGGACTATAATTCACCCCTCCACTTT
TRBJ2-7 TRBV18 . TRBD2 CASSQSSGGSYEQYF TGTGCCAGCTCACAATCTAGCGGGGGATCCTACGAGCAGTACTTC
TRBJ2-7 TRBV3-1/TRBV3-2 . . CASSLDPARYEQYF TGTGCCAGCAGCCTCGACCCGGCGCGGTACGAGCAGTACTTC
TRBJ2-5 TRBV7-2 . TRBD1 CASSSTGGSGETQYF TGTGCCAGCAGCTCGACAGGGGGCTCGGGCGAGACCCAGTACTTC
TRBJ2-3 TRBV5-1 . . CASSLELGEADTQYF TGCGCCAGCAGCTTGGAACTAGGCGAGGCAGATACGCAGTATTTT
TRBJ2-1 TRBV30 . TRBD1 CAWSQGGAGKFF TGTGCCTGGAGTCAAGGGGGCGCGGGTAAATTCTTC
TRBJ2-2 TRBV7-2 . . CASSGTSGGTGELFF TGTGCCAGCAGCGGAACGTCCGGGGGCACCGGGGAGCTGTTTTTT
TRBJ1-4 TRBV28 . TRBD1 CASSFGQGFEKLFF TGTGCCAGCAGTTTCGGACAGGGGTTTGAAAAACTGTTTTTT
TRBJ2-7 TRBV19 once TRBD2 CASSIALAGYEQYF TGTGCCAGTAGTATCGCCCTAGCGGGGTACGAGCAGTACTTC
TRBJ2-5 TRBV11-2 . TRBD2 CASSSILAGAETQYF TGTGCCAGCAGCTCTATCCTAGCGGGAGCGGAGACCCAGTACTTC
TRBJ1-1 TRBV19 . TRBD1 CASSSRQGGKVNTEAFF TGTGCCAGTAGTTCGCGACAGGGGGGCAAGGTGAACACTGAAGCTTTCTTT
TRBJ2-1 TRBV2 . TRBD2 CAIQTRTSLNEQFF TGTGCCATCCAAACGAGGACTAGCCTTAATGAGCAGTTCTTC
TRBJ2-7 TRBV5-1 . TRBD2 CASSSRTSGRAYEQYF TGCGCCAGCAGCTCCCGGACTAGCGGGAGGGCCTACGAGCAGTACTTC
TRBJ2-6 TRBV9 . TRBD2 CASQNGLAGSGANVLTF TGTGCCAGCCAGAACGGTCTAGCGGGATCTGGGGCCAACGTCCTGACTTTC
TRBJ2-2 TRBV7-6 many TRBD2 CASSPVGGRTNTGELFF TGTGCCAGCAGCCCGGTTGGCGGGAGGACGAACACCGGGGAGCTGTTTTTT
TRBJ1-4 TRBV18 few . CASSPGRQGNEKLFF TGTGCCAGCTCACCCGGGAGGCAGGGTAATGAAAAACTGTTTTTT
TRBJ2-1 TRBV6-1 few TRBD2 CASSAGWPSGRSGEQFF TGTGCCAGCAGTGCCGGATGGCCTAGCGGGAGATCTGGGGAGCAGTTCTTC
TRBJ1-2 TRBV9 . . CASSVAPGLSYGYTF TGTGCCAGCAGCGTAGCTCCAGGCCTTTCCTATGGCTACACCTTC
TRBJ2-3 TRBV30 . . CAWSWGQRTGTDTQYF TGTGCCTGGAGTTGGGGGCAGCGGACGGGCACAGATACGCAGTATTTT
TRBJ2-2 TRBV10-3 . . CAISEWGQGFNTGELFF TGTGCCATCAGTGAGTGGGGGCAGGGCTTCAACACCGGGGAGCTGTTTTTT
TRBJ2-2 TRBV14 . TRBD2 CASSQGQLAGATGGELFF TGTGCCAGCAGCCAAGGTCAACTAGCGGGGGCGACGGGAGGGGAGCTGTTTTTT
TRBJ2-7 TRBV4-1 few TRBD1 CASSQPRTGGYEQYF TGCGCCAGCAGCCAACCACGGACAGGGGGCTACGAGCAGTACTTC
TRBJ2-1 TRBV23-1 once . CASSHRANLDEQFF TGCGCCAGCAGTCACCGCGCAAATTTGGATGAGCAGTTCTTC
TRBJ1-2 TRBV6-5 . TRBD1 CASSLGQRRYGYTF TGTGCCAGCAGTTTGGGACAGCGCCGCTATGGCTACACCTTC
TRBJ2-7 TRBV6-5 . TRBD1 CASRQDRSLYEQYF TGTGCCAGCAGGCAGGACAGGAGCCTATACGAGCAGTACTTC
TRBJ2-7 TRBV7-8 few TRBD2 CASSLGTSGGSLPYEQYF TGTGCCAGCAGCTTAGGGACTAGCGGGGGATCCCTCCCCTACGAGCAGTACTTC
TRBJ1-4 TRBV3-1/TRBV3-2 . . CASSQEPLIGGAREKLFF TGTGCCAGCAGCCAAGAGCCCCTCATCGGGGGGGCTAGGGAAAAACTGTTTTTT
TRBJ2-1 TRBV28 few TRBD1 CASSLSRTGYNEQFF TGTGCCAGCAGTTTATCTAGGACAGGATACAATGAGCAGTTCTTC
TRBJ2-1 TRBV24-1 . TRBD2 CATSDLLAGEMNEQFF TGTGCCACCAGTGACCTACTAGCGGGAGAGATGAATGAGCAGTTCTTC
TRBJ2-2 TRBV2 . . CASRLGDSNTGELFF TGTGCCAGCAGGCTGGGAGATTCGAACACCGGGGAGCTGTTTTTT
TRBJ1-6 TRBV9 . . CASTWGENSPLHF TGTGCCAGCACTTGGGGAGAAAATTCACCCCTCCACTTT
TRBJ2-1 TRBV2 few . CASTFGPGNEQFF TGTGCCAGCACCTTCGGTCCCGGCAATGAGCAGTTCTTC
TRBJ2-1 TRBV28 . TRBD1 CASSPKGAGTGYNEQFF TGTGCCAGCAGTCCTAAAGGGGCCGGGACAGGCTACAATGAGCAGTTCTTC
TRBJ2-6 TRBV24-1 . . CATSGTLGSGANVLTF TGTGCCACCAGTGGGACACTCGGCTCTGGGGCCAACGTCCTGACTTTC
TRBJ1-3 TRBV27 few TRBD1 CASSSITPRDSRSGNTIYF TGTGCCAGCAGTTCTATCACACCTAGGGACAGTCGCTCTGGAAACACCATATATTTT